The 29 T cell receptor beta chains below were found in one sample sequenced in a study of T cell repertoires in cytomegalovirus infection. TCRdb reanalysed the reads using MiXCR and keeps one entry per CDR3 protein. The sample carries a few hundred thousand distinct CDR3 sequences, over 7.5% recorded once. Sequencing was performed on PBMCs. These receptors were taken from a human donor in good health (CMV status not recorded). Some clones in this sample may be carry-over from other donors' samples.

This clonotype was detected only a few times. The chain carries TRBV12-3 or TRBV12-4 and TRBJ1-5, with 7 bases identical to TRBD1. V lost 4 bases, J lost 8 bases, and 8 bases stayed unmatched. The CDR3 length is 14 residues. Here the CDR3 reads CASSSGQIVEPQHF. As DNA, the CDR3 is TGTGCCAGCAGTTCGGGACAGATTGTTGAGCCCCAGCATTTT.

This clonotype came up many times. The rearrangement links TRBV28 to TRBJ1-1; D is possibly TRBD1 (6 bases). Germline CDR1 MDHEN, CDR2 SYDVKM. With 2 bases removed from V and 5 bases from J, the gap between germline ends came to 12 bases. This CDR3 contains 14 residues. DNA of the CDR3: TGTGCCAGCAGTTTACGGGGGCGATGGACTGAAGCTTTCTTT. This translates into CASSLRGRWTEAFF.

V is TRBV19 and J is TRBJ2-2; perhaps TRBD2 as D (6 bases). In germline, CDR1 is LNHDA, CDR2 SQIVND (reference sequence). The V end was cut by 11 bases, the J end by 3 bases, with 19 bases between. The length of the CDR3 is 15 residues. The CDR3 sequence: CAAQPGTADTGELFF. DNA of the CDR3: TGTGCCGCACAACCTGGGACTGCTGACACCGGGGAGCTGTTTTTT.

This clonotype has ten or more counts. The CDR3 nucleotides are TGTGCTAGTGGATCGAATTCACCCCTCCACTTT. It yields the protein CASGSNSPLHF. This chain joins TRBV12-5 and TRBJ1-6, with D uncertain. The V end was cut by 6 bases, the J end by 7 bases, with 4 bases between. The CDR3 runs 11 residues. Germline CDR1 LGHNT, CDR2 FRNRAP.

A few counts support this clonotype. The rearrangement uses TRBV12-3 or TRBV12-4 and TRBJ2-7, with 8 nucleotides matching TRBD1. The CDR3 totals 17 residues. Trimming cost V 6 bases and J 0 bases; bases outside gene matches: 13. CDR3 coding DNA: TGTGCCAGCAGAATCTACTCCAGACAGGGGAGCTCCTACGAGCAGTACTTC. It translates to CASRIYSRQGSSYEQYF.

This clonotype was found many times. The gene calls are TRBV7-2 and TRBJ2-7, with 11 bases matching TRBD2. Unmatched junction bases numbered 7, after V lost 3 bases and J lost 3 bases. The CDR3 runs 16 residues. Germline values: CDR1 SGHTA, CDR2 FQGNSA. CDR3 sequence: CASSFSGRADLYEQYF. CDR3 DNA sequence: TGTGCCAGCAGCTTTAGCGGGAGGGCCGATCTCTACGAGCAGTACTTC. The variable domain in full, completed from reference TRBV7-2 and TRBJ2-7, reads GAGVSQSPSNKVTEKGKDVELRCDPISGHTALYWYRQSLGQGLEFLIYFQGNSAPDKSGLPSDRFSAERTGGSVSTLTIQRTQQEDSAVYLCASSFSGRADLYEQYFGPGTRLTVT.

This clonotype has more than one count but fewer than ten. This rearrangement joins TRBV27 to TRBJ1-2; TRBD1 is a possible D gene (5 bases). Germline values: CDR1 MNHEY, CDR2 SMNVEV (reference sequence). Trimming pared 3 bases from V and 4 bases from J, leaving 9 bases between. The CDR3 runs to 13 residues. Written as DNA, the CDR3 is TGTGCCAGCAGTTTCAGGGCGTCCTATGGCTACACCTTC. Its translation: CASSFRASYGYTF.

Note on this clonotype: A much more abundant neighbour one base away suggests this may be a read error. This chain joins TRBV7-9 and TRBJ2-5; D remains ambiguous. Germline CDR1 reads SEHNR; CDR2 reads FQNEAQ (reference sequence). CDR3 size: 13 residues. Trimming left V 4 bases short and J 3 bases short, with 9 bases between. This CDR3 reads CASSSDEKETQYF. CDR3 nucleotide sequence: TGTGCCAGCAGCTCCGATGAAAAAGAGACCCAGTACTTC. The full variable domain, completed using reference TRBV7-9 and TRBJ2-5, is DTGVSQNPRHKITKRGQNVTFRCDPISEHNRLYWYRQTLGQGPEFLTYFQNEAQLEKSRLLSDRFSAERPKGSFSTLEIQRTEQGDSAMYLCASSSDEKETQYFGPGTRLLVL.

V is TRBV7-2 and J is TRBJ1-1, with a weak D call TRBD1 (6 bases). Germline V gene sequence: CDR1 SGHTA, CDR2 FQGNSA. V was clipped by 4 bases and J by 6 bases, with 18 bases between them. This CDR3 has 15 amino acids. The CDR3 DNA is TGTGCCAGCAGCTCAAGGGTGGGGGGCAACGCTGAAGCTTTCTTT. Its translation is CASSSRVGGNAEAFF.

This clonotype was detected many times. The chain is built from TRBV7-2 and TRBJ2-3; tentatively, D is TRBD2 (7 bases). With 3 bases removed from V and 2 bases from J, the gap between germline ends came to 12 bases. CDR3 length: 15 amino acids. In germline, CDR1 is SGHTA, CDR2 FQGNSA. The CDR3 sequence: CASSFGGGSTDTQYF. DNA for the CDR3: TGTGCCAGCAGCTTTGGGGGGGGCTCCACAGATACGCAGTATTTT.

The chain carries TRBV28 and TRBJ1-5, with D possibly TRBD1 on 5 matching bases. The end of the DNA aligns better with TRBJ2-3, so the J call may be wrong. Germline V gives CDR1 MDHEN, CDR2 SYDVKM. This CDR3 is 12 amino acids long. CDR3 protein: CASKDNNQPQYF. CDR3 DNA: TGTGCCAGCAAGGACAACAATCAGCCCCAGTATTTT.

Written as DNA, the CDR3 is TGTGCCAGCAGCTCCCTGACTAAGGGAACCTATGGCTACACCTTC. Translating it yields CASSSLTKGTYGYTF. This chain links TRBV5-5 with TRBJ1-2; D uncertain. This CDR3 comprises 15 residues. The germline V gene encodes CDR1 SGHKS and CDR2 YYEKEE (reference sequence). V lost 3 bases and J lost 4, with 16 bases in between.

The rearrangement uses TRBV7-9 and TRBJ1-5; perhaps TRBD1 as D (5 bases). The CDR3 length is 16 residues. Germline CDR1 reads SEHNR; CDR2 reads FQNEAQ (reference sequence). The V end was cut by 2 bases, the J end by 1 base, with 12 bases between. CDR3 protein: CASSLWRGSSNQPQHF. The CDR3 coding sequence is TGTGCCAGCAGCTTATGGAGGGGCTCGAGCAATCAGCCCCAGCATTTT.

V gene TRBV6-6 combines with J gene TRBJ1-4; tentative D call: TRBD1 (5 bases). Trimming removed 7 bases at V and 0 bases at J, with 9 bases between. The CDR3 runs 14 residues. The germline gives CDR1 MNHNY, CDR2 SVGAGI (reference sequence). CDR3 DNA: TGTGCCAGCACCGCGACAGCAACTAATGAAAAACTGTTTTTT. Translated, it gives CASTATATNEKLFF.

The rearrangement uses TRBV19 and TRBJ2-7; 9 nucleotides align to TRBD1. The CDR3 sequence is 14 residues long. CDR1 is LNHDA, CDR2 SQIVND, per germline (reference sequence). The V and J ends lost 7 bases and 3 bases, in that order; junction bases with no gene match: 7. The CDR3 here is CASTSGQGNYEQYF. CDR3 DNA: TGTGCCAGTACCTCGGGACAGGGAAACTACGAGCAGTACTTC.

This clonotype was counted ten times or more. This CDR3 reads CASSSGRLAFLPDTQYF. CDR3 sequence (DNA): TGTGCCAGCAGTTCCGGTCGGCTAGCCTTTCTACCAGATACGCAGTATTTT. The rearrangement uses TRBV12-3 or TRBV12-4 and TRBJ2-3; maybe TRBD2 (5 bases). This CDR3 contains 17 residues. The V end lost 4 bases, the J end lost 4 bases, and 21 bases lay between the germline ends.

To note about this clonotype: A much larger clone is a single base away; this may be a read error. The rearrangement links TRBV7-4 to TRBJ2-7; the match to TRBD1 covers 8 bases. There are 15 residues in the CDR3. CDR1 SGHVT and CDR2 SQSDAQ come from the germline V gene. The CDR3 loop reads CASDPLVDRAYEQHF. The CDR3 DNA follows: TGTGCCAGCGACCCCTTAGTGGACAGGGCCTACGAGCAGCACTTC.

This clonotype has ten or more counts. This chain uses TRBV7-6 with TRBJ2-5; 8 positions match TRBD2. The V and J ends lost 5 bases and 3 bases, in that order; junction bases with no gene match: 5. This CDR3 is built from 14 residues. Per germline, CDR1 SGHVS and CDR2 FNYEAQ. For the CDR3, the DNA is TGTGCCAGCAGCGCACCGGGACTAGAAGAGACCCAGTACTTC. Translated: CASSAPGLEETQYF.

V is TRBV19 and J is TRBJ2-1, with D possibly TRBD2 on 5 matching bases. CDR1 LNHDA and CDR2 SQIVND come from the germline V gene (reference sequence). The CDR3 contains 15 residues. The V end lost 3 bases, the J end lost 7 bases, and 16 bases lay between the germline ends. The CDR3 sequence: CASSIGPSSFNEQFF. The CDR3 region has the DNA TGTGCCAGTAGTATTGGTCCGTCTAGCTTTAATGAGCAGTTCTTC.

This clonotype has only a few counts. In DNA, the CDR3 is TGTGCCACCAGCAGAGGCCGGGACGGCTCCTACAATGAGCAGTTCTTC. Amino acid sequence: CATSRGRDGSYNEQFF. This chain connects TRBV15 to TRBJ2-1; D tentatively reads TRBD1 or TRBD2 (5 bases each). CDR3 size: 16 residues. Germline V gene lookup returns CDR1 LNHNV and CDR2 YYDKDF (reference sequence). The V end was cut by 1 base, the J end by 0 bases, with 10 bases between.

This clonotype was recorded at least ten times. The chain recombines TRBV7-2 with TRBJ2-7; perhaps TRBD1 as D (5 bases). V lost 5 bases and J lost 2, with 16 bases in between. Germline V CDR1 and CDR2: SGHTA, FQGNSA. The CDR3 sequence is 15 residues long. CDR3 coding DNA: TGTGCCAGCAGCGTGACCCGGACATCAACCTACGAGCAGTACTTC. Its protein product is CASSVTRTSTYEQYF.

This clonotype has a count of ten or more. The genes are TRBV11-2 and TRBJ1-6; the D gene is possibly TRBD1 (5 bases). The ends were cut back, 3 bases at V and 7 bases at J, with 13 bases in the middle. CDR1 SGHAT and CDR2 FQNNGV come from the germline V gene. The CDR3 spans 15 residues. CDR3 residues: CASSFAGRGNSPLHF. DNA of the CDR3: TGTGCCAGCAGCTTCGCCGGACGGGGCAATTCACCCCTCCACTTT.

The CDR3 DNA sequence: TGCGCCAGCAGCCAAGATGGGGGAAGGAGGGGCCCTCTGGATACGCAGTATTTT. Translation gives CASSQDGGRRGPLDTQYF. This chain connects TRBV4-3 to TRBJ2-3; possible D gene TRBD2, 6 bases. V was clipped by 0 bases and J by 6 bases, with 22 bases between them. The CDR3 is made up of 18 amino acids. CDR1 and CDR2 from the germline V gene are LGHNA and YSLEER.

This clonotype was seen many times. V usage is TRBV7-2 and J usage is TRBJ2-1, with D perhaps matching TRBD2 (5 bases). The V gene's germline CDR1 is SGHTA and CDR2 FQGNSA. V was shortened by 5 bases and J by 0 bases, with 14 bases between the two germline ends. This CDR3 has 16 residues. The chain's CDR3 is CASSLGPGGSYNEQFF. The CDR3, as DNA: TGTGCCAGCAGCCTAGGCCCAGGAGGCTCCTACAATGAGCAGTTCTTC.

The chain's CDR3 is CASCVRRVGNQPQHF. The CDR3 DNA is TGTGCCAGCTGCGTCAGAAGGGTAGGCAATCAGCCCCAGCATTTT. V and J are TRBV28 and TRBJ1-5; D gene uncertain. V lost 8 bases to trimming and J lost 2 bases, with 16 bases between them. The CDR3 spans 15 residues. Germline values: CDR1 MDHEN, CDR2 SYDVKM.

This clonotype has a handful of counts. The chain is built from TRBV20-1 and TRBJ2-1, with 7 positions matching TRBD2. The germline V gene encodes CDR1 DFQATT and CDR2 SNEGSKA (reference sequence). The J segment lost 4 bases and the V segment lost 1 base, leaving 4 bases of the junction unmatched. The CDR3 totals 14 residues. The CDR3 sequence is CSARGTAGYNEQFF. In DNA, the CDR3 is TGCAGTGCTAGAGGAACAGCGGGGTACAATGAGCAGTTCTTC.

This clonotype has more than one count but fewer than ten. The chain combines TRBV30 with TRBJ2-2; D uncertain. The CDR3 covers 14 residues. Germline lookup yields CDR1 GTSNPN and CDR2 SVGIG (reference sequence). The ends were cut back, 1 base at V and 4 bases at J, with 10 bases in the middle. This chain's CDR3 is CAWSASRATGELFF. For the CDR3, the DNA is TGTGCCTGGAGTGCATCAAGAGCCACCGGGGAGCTGTTTTTT.

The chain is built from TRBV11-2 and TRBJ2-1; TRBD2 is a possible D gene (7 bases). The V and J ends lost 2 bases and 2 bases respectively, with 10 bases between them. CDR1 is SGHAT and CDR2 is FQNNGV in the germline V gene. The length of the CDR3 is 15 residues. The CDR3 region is CASSLRGGAYNEQFF. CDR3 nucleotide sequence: TGTGCCAGCAGCTTAAGGGGGGGGGCCTACAATGAGCAGTTCTTC.

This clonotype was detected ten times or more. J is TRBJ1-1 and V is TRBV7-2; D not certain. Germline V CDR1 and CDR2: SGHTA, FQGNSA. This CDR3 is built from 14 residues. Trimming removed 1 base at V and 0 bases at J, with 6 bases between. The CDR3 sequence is CASSLGRLNTEAFF. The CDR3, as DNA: TGTGCCAGCAGCTTAGGCAGATTGAACACTGAAGCTTTCTTT.